A few counts support the clone carrying this T cell receptor beta chain. The source of the sample is a study of blood T cell repertoires in COVID-19. As for the study in general: Acute and convalescent COVID-19 specimens originated in the United States, Italy and Spain. From T cells, B-cell-depleted T cells, or PBMCs came the material, which was cDNA or gDNA.

Germline values: CDR1 SGHTS, CDR2 YDEGEE. CDR3 size: 15 residues. J lost 6 bases, V lost 7 bases, and 11 bases had no gene match. Authors' methods: Reference gene primer amplification gave nucleated cell count estimates. Assay used: immunoSEQ multiplex PCR; TCRdb lists only in-frame clones, some missing. V and J calls and clone size are copied from that table; D and trimming were computed from the DNA. Of approximately 46,000 clones listed, roughly 88% were seen once; the top ten hold 12%. The origin of this receptor is a human donor in a cohort sampled during active COVID-19. Sequences were obtained from peripheral blood. V gene TRBV5-8 combines with J gene TRBJ2-1; 9 bases align to TRBD1. In DNA form, the CDR3 reads TGTGCCAGCCCCAAAGGGACAGGGAGAAGCAATGAGCAGTTCTTC. It translates to CASPKGTGRSNEQFF.